This entry describes one T cell receptor beta chain. The sample belongs to a study of T cells in Graves' hyperthyroidism and ophthalmopathy. Trimming left V 3 bases short and J 0 bases short, with 11 bases between. Per the germline V gene, CDR1 is KGHSH and CDR2 is LQKENI. The CDR3 sequence is 16 residues long. Using RNA transcripts as the source, TCR beta CDR3 regions were amplified. The HTBI primer set drove a first-round RT-PCR of the TCR CDR3. TCRdb fed the multiplex PCR reads into MiXCR, producing one record per CDR3 protein. The repertoire includes nearly 600,000 distinct CDR3 sequences, 14% of them detected once, and roughly 6.9% sits in the top ten.

Input material: blood. The chain is built from TRBV18 and TRBJ2-2, with a weak D call TRBD1 (5 bases). The TCR sequence derives from a woman younger than 35 with Graves' ophthalmopathy. The CDR3 DNA reads as TGTGCCAGCTCACCCCAGGGTGGAGCGAACACCGGGGAGCTGTTTTTT. Residues: CASSPQGGANTGELFF. The full variable domain, with the rest looked up from reference TRBV18 and TRBJ2-2, is NAGVMQNPRHLVRRRGQEARLRCSPMKGHSHVYWYRQLPEEGLKFMVYLQKENIIDESGMPKERFSAEFPKEGPSILRIQQVVRGDSAAYFCASSPQGGANTGELFFGEGSRLTVL.